Detailed here is one TCR beta chain. Its target is unknown. The entry originates in a study of blood T cells in healthy people across ages. Points from the study as a whole: The study lacked donor CMV status, which possibly confounded expanded clonotype changes. Estimates based on one million T cells were treated as lower bounds.

A J-beta primer mix and a sample-barcoded 5' primer were used in a second PCR of roughly 6 to 12 cycles. TCRdb used MiXCR to reprocess the 5' RACE reads, holding one entry per CDR3 protein. The sample records 800,000 to 950,000 distinct CDR3 sequences, about 48% being singletons. Germline trimming cut 5 bases from V and 1 base from J; bases unmatched to any gene: 11. This CDR3 has 16 amino acids. Germline-derived CDR1 and CDR2 are SGHRS and YFSETQ. The specimen was blood. This chain links TRBV5-1 with TRBJ2-5; 7 nucleotides match TRBD1. The receptor was derived from a man aged 25 to 40 in good health. CDR3 amino acids: CASRKQAGGVQETQYF. The CDR3 bases are TGCGCCAGCAGAAAACAGGCAGGGGGAGTCCAAGAGACCCAGTACTTC.